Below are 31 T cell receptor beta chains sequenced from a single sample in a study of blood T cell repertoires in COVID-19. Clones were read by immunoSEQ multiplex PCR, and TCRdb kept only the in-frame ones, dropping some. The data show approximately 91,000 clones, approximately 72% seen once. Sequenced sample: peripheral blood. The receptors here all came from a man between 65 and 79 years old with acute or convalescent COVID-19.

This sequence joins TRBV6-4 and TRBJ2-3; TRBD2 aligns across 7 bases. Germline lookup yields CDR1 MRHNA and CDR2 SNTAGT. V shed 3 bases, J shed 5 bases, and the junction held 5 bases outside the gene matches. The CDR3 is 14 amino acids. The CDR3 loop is CASSEAGEGDTQYF. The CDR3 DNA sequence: TGTGCCAGCAGTGAGGCGGGAGAGGGAGATACGCAGTATTTT.

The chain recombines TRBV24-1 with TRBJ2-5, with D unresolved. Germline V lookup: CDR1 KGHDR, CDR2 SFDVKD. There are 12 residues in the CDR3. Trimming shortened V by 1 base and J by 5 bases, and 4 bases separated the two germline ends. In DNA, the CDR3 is TGTGCCACCAGTGATTTTGGCGAGACCCAGTACTTC. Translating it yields CATSDFGETQYF.

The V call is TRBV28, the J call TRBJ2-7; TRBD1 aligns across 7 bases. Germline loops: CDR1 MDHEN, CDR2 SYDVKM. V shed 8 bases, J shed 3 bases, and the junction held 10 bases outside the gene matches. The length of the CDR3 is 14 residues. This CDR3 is CASQSGTDLYEQYF. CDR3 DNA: TGTGCCAGCCAATCCGGGACAGACCTCTACGAGCAGTACTTC. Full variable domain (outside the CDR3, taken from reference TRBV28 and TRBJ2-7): DVKVTQSSRYLVKRTGEKVFLECVQDMDHENMFWYRQDPGLGLRLIYFSYDVKMKEKGDIPEGYSVSREKKERFSLILESASTNQTSMYLCASQSGTDLYEQYFGPGTRLTVT.

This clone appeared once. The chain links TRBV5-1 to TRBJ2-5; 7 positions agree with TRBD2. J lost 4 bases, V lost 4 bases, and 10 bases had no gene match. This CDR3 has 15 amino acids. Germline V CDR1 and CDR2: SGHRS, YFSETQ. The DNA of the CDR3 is TGCGCCAGCAGCACTGGGGAGGGGTACGGAGAGACCCAGTACTTC. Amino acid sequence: CASSTGEGYGETQYF.

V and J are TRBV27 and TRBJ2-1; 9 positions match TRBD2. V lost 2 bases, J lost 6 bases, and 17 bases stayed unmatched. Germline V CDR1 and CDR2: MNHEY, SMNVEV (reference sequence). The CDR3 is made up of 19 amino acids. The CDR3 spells CASSLRLPAGGTGVNEQFF. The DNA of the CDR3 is TGTGCCAGCAGTTTAAGGTTGCCAGCGGGAGGTACTGGGGTCAATGAGCAGTTCTTC.

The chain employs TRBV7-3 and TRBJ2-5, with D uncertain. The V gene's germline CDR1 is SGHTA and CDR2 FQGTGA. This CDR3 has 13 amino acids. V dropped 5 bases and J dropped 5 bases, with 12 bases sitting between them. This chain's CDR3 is CASSQASQETQYF. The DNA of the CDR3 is TGTGCCAGCAGCCAGGCCAGTCAGGAGACCCAGTACTTC.

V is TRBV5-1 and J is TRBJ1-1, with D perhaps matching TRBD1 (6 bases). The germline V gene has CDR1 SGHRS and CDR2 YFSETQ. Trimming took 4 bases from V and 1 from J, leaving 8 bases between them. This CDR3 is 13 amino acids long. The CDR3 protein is CASSQQGNTEAFF. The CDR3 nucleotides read TGCGCCAGCAGCCAACAGGGGAACACTGAAGCTTTCTTT. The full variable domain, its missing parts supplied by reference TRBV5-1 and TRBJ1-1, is KAGVTQTPRYLIKTRGQQVTLSCSPISGHRSVSWYQQTPGQGLQFLFEYFSETQRNKGNFPGRFSGRQFSNSRSEMNVSTLELGDSALYLCASSQQGNTEAFFGQGTRLTVV.

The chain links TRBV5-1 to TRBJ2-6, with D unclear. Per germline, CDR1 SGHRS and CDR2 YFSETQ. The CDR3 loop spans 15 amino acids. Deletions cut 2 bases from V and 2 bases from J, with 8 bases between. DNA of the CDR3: TGCGCCAGCAGCTTCTTCCGGGCTGGGGCCAACGTCCTGACTTTC. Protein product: CASSFFRAGANVLTF.

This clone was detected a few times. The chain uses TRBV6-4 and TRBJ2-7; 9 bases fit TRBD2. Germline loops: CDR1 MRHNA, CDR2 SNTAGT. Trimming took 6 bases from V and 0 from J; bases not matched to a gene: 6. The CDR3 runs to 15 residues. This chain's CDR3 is CASSSSGRRSYEQYF. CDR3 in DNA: TGTGCCAGCAGCTCCAGCGGGAGGCGCTCCTACGAGCAGTACTTC.

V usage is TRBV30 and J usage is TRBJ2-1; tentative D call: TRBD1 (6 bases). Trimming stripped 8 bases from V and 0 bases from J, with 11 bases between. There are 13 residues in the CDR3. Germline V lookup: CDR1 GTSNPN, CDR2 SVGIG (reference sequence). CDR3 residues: CAGGRVSYNEQFF. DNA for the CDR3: TGTGCCGGGGGCCGGGTCTCCTACAATGAGCAGTTCTTC.

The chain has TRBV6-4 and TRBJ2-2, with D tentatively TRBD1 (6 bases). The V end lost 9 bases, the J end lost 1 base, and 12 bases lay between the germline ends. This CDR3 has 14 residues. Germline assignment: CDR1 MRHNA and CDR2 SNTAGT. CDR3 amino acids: CARGARGNTGELFF. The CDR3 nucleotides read TGTGCCAGGGGGGCCAGGGGGAACACCGGGGAGCTGTTTTTT.

The CDR3 sequence: CASSLDLTSGRELFF. Written as DNA, the CDR3 is TGTGCCAGCAGCTTAGATCTGACTAGCGGGAGGGAGCTGTTTTTT. This sequence joins TRBV11-2 and TRBJ2-2; TRBD2 matches at 11 bases. The J segment lost 9 bases and the V segment lost 0 bases, leaving 3 bases of the junction unmatched. The CDR3 runs to 15 residues. Germline CDR1 reads SGHAT; CDR2 reads FQNNGV.

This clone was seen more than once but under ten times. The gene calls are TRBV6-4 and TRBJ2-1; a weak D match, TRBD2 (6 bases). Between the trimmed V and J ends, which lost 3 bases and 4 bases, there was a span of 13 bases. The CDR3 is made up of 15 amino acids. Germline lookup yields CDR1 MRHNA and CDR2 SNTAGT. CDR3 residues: CASSEQLAGYNEQFF. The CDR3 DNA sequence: TGTGCCAGCAGTGAACAACTAGCAGGTTACAATGAGCAGTTCTTC.

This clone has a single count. Here the CDR3 reads CASSPWTGDTRAFF. CDR3 DNA: TGTGCCAGCAGTCCCTGGACAGGGGATACCAGGGCTTTCTTT. The chain recombines TRBV28 with TRBJ1-1; 9 nucleotides match TRBD1. CDR1 and CDR2 from the germline V gene are MDHEN and SYDVKM. After removal of 5 bases from V and 11 bases from J, the junction contained 12 bases not matched to a gene. This CDR3 has 14 residues.

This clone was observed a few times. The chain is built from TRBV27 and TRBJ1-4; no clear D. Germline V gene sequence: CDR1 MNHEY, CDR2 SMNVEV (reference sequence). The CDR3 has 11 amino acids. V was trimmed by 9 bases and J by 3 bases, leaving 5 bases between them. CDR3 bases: TGTGCCAGGGGAGCTAATGAAAAACTGTTTTTT. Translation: CARGANEKLFF.

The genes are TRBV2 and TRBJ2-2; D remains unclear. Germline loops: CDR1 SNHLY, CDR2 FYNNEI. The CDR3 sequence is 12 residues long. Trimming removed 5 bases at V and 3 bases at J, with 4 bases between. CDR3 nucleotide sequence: TGTGCCAGCAGTCTCGACACCGGGGAGCTGTTTTTT. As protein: CASSLDTGELFF.

The CDR3 reads CASSSTGGNEQYF. The CDR3, as DNA: TGTGCCAGCAGCTCGACAGGGGGAAACGAGCAGTACTTC. This chain joins TRBV7-3 and TRBJ2-7, with 9 bases fitting TRBD1. Germline V gives CDR1 SGHTA, CDR2 FQGTGA. CDR3 length: 13 amino acids. V was clipped by 4 bases and J by 5 bases; unmatched bases: 3.

The CDR3 is CASSLTGFSYEQYF. Written as DNA, the CDR3 is TGTGCCAGCAGCTTAACAGGGTTTTCCTACGAGCAGTACTTC. This sequence joins TRBV11-2 and TRBJ2-7; tentative D call: TRBD1 (6 bases). The CDR3 consists of 14 residues. Trimming left V 2 bases short and J 1 base short, with 9 bases between. The germline V gene encodes CDR1 SGHAT and CDR2 FQNNGV.

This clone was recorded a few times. The CDR3 protein is CASIGTSYSNQPQHF. CDR3 sequence (DNA): TGTGCCAGTATCGGGACAAGCTATAGCAATCAGCCCCAGCATTTT. V is TRBV19 and J is TRBJ1-5, with D maybe TRBD1 (6 bases). Trimming pared 7 bases from V and 0 bases from J, leaving 13 bases between. This CDR3 comprises 15 residues. Germline V gives CDR1 LNHDA, CDR2 SQIVND (reference sequence).

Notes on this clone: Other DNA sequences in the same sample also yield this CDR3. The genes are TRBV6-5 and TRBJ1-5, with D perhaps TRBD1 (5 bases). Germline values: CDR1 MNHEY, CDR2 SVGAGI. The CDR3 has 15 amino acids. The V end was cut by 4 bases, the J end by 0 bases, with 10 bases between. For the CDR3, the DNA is TGTGCCAGCAGTTCCCGACAGACTAGCAATCAGCCCCAGCATTTT. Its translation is CASSSRQTSNQPQHF.

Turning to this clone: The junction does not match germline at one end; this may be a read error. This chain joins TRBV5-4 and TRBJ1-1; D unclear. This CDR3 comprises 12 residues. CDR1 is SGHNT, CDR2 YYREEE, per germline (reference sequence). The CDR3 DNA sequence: TGTGCCAGCAGCTTGAGTGACACCGAAGCTTTCTTT. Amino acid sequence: CASSLSDTEAFF. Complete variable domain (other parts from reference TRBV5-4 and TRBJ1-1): ETGVTQSPTHLIKTRGQQVTLRCSSQSGHNTVSWYQQALGQGPQFIFQYYREEENGRGNFPPRFSGLQFPNYSSELNVNALELDDSALYLCASSLSDTEAFFGQGTRLTVV.

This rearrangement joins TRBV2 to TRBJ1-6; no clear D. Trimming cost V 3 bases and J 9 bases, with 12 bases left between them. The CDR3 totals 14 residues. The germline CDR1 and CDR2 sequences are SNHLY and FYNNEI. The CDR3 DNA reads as TGTGCCAGCAGTGAGTCCCCGAGGGCTTCACCCCTCCACTTT. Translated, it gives CASSESPRASPLHF.

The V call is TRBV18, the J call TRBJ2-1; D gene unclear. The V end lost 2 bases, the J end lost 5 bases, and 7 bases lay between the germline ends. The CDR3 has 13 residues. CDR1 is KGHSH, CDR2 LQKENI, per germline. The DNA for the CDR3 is TGTGCCAGCTCACCATCTACTAACAATGAGCAGTTCTTC. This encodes CASSPSTNNEQFF.

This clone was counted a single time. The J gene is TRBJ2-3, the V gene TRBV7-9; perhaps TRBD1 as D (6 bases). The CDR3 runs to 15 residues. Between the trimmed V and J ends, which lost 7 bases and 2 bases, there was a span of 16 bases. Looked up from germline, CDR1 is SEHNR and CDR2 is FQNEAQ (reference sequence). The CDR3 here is CASNPGDRDTDTQYF. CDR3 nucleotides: TGTGCCAGCAATCCAGGGGATAGGGACACAGATACGCAGTATTTT.

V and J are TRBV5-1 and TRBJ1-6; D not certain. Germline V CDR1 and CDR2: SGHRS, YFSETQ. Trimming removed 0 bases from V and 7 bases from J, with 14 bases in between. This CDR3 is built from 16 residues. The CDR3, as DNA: TGCGCCAGCAGCTTGGCTGAGACACGGCCGAATTCACCCCTCCACTTT. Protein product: CASSLAETRPNSPLHF. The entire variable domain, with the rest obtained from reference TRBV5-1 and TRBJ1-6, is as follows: KAGVTQTPRYLIKTRGQQVTLSCSPISGHRSVSWYQQTPGQGLQFLFEYFSETQRNKGNFPGRFSGRQFSNSRSEMNVSTLELGDSALYLCASSLAETRPNSPLHFGNGTRLTVT.

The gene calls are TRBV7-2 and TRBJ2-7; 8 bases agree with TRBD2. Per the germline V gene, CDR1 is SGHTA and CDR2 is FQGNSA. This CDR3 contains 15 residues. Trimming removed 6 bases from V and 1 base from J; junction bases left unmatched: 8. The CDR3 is CASRRQRERSYEQYF. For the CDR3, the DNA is TGTGCCAGCAGAAGGCAGCGGGAGCGTTCCTACGAGCAGTACTTC.

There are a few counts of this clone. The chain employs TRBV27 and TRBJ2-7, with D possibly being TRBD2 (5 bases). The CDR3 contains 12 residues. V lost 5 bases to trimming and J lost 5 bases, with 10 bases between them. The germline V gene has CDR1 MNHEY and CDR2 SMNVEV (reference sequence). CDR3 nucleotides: TGTGCCAGCAGTCGACTCGGGAACGAGCAGTACTTC. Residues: CASSRLGNEQYF.

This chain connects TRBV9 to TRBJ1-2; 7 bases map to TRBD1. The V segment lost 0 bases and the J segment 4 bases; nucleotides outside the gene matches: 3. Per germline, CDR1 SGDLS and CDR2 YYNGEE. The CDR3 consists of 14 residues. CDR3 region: CASSVAEGAYGYTF. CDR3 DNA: TGTGCCAGCAGCGTAGCGGAGGGGGCCTATGGCTACACCTTC.

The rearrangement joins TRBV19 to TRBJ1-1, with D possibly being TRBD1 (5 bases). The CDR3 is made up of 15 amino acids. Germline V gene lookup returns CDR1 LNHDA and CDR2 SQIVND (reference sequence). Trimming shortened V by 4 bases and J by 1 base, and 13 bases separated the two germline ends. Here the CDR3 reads CASSRQGRGNTEAFF. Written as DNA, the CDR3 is TGTGCCAGTAGTAGGCAGGGAAGGGGGAACACTGAAGCTTTCTTT. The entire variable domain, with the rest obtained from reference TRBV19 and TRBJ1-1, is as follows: DGGITQSPKYLFRKEGQNVTLSCEQNLNHDAMYWYRQDPGQGLRLIYYSQIVNDFQKGDIAEGYSVSREKKESFPLTVTSAQKNPTAFYLCASSRQGRGNTEAFFGQGTRLTVV.

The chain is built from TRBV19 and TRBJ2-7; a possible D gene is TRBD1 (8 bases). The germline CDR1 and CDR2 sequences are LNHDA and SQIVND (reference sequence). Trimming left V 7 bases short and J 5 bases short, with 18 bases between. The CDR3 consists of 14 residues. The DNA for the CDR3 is TGTGCCAGTACACGGACAGGGAGGGTTCACGAGCAGTACTTC. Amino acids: CASTRTGRVHEQYF. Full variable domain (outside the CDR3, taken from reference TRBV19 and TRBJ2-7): DGGITQSPKYLFRKEGQNVTLSCEQNLNHDAMYWYRQDPGQGLRLIYYSQIVNDFQKGDIAEGYSVSREKKESFPLTVTSAQKNPTAFYLCASTRTGRVHEQYFGPGTRLTVT.

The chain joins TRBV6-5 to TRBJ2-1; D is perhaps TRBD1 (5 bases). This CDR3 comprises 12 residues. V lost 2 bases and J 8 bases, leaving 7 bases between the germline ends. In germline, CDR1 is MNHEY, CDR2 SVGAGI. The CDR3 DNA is TGTGCCAGCAGTTACCTAGGGGATGAGCAGTTCTTC. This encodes CASSYLGDEQFF.